Below, 32 T cell receptor beta chains from the same sample are listed, as sequenced in a study of technical replicates of blood from a few donors. TCRdb's copy holds only in-frame clones and misses some; the assay was immunoSEQ multiplex PCR. Of over 65,000 clones in the sample, 94% were seen once. Specimen: T cells isolated from PBMCs. Receptors were obtained from a human donor in good health.

CDR3: CASTPTGSNTEAFF. The DNA of the CDR3 is TGCGCCAGCACTCCGACAGGATCGAACACTGAAGCTTTCTTT. The V call is TRBV5-1, the J call TRBJ1-1; D is possibly TRBD1 (6 bases). V lost 6 bases, J lost 1 base, and 13 bases lay in between. The germline V gene encodes CDR1 SGHRS and CDR2 YFSETQ. This CDR3 region has 14 residues.

CDR3 region: CASSLARVDRGYTF. The DNA of the CDR3 is TGCGCCAGCAGCTTGGCGAGGGTGGATCGTGGCTACACCTTC. This chain uses TRBV5-1 with TRBJ1-2; D unclear. The germline CDR1 and CDR2 sequences are SGHRS and YFSETQ. Trimming stripped 0 bases from V and 7 bases from J, with 13 bases between. The CDR3 extends over 14 amino acids.

This chain links TRBV5-1 with TRBJ2-7; the match to TRBD2 covers 8 bases. Germline CDR1 reads SGHRS; CDR2 reads YFSETQ. The V gene end was trimmed by 4 bases and the J gene end by 5 bases; junction bases not matched to a gene: 14. This CDR3 has 16 amino acids. CDR3 bases: TGCGCCAGCAGCCTACTAGAGGCGGGAGGAGGCAACGAGCAGTACTTC. Protein product: CASSLLEAGGGNEQYF.

This clone has only one observation. The rearrangement uses TRBV5-1 and TRBJ2-2, with 10 bases fitting TRBD2. V gave up 5 bases and J gave up 4 bases; unmatched junction bases: 14. In germline, CDR1 is SGHRS, CDR2 YFSETQ. CDR3 length: 18 residues. DNA of the CDR3: TGCGCCAGCAGGAGGGGTAGCGGGAGGATTCGAGGCACCGGGGAGCTGTTTTTT. Its protein is CASRRGSGRIRGTGELFF.

V gene TRBV5-6 combines with J gene TRBJ1-1, with 11 nucleotides matching TRBD1. CDR3 length equals 14 residues. Looked up from germline, CDR1 is SGHDT and CDR2 is YYEEEE. Germline trimming cut 2 bases from V and 4 bases from J; bases unmatched to any gene: 1. The CDR3 protein is CASSFGTGGTEAFF. In DNA, the CDR3 is TGTGCCAGCAGCTTTGGGACAGGGGGCACTGAAGCTTTCTTT. The full variable domain, completed using reference TRBV5-6 and TRBJ1-1, is DAGVTQSPTHLIKTRGQQVTLRCSPKSGHDTVSWYQQALGQGPQFIFQYYEEEERQRGNFPDRFSGHQFPNYSSELNVNALLLGDSALYLCASSFGTGGTEAFFGQGTRLTVV.

This chain connects TRBV30 to TRBJ2-5; no definite D call. Between the trimmed V and J ends, which lost 0 bases and 5 bases, there was a span of 10 bases. Germline loops: CDR1 GTSNPN, CDR2 SVGIG (reference sequence). The CDR3 sequence is 13 residues long. The chain's CDR3 is CAWSVVVQETQYF. The CDR3, as DNA: TGTGCCTGGAGTGTCGTGGTCCAGGAGACCCAGTACTTC.

The chain has TRBV10-1 and TRBJ2-7; D is perhaps TRBD2 (5 bases). The CDR3 has 17 residues. Between the trimmed V and J ends, which lost 1 base and 2 bases, there was a span of 18 bases. Germline loops: CDR1 WNHNN, CDR2 SYGVQD (reference sequence). CDR3 coding DNA: TGCGCCAGCAGTGAGTGGCCACTAGTATTGAACCCCTACGAGCAGTACTTC. Translated: CASSEWPLVLNPYEQYF.

The chain has TRBV28 and TRBJ2-1, with 8 bases identical to TRBD2. V lost 5 bases and J lost 12; bases outside the gene matches: 15. This CDR3 is 15 amino acids long. The germline CDR1 and CDR2 sequences are MDHEN and SYDVKM. The CDR3, as DNA: TGTGCCAGCAGTCCCCCAGTGGTAGCGGGACGGGGGCAGTTCTTC. Protein product: CASSPPVVAGRGQFF. Together with reference TRBV28 and TRBJ2-1, the CDR3 gives the full variable domain: DVKVTQSSRYLVKRTGEKVFLECVQDMDHENMFWYRQDPGLGLRLIYFSYDVKMKEKGDIPEGYSVSREKKERFSLILESASTNQTSMYLCASSPPVVAGRGQFFGPGTRLTVL.

This clone was recorded once. This chain joins TRBV7-9 and TRBJ2-2, with a tentative D call TRBD2 (6 bases). Germline V gene sequence: CDR1 SEHNR, CDR2 FQNEAQ (reference sequence). Trimming shortened V by 7 bases and J by 3 bases, and 15 bases separated the two germline ends. The length of the CDR3 is 15 residues. CDR3 protein: CASTPGGAHTGELFF. For the CDR3, the DNA is TGTGCCAGCACCCCCGGGGGAGCACACACCGGGGAGCTGTTTTTT.

This chain uses TRBV5-6 with TRBJ1-5; D possibly corresponds to TRBD1 (5 bases). Germline V gene sequence: CDR1 SGHDT, CDR2 YYEEEE. V was trimmed by 7 bases and J by 4 bases, leaving 12 bases between them. The CDR3 loop spans 13 amino acids. As DNA, the CDR3 is TGTGCCAGCTCTTGGGGGGGGAATCAGCCCCAGCATTTT. It is translated as CASSWGGNQPQHF.

The chain uses TRBV6-5 and TRBJ1-2, with 7 bases aligning to TRBD1. This CDR3 is 16 amino acids long. Trimming at V came to 0 bases and at J to 6 bases, leaving 10 bases not matched to a gene. Germline V gene sequence: CDR1 MNHEY, CDR2 SVGAGI. The CDR3 DNA is TGTGCCAGCAGTTACTCGAGCAGGGGGATGTTGGATGGCTACACCTTC. It yields the protein CASSYSSRGMLDGYTF.

V is TRBV27 and J is TRBJ1-1; 12 nucleotides align to TRBD1. CDR1 is MNHEY and CDR2 is SMNVEV in the germline V gene (reference sequence). The CDR3 spans 14 residues. The V segment lost 3 bases and the J segment 9 bases; nucleotides outside the gene matches: 5. Here the CDR3 DNA reads TGTGCCAGCAGTTTGTACCGGGACAGGGGGCAAGCTTTCTTT. Protein sequence: CASSLYRDRGQAFF.

This clone was picked up a small number of times. The V call is TRBV5-1, the J call TRBJ2-2, with TRBD1 as a possible D gene (5 bases). Between the trimmed V and J ends, which lost 5 bases and 4 bases, there was a span of 9 bases. The V gene's germline CDR1 is SGHRS and CDR2 YFSETQ. The CDR3 covers 13 residues. The CDR3 DNA is TGCGCCAGCAGTTTCCAGGGCACCGGGGAGCTGTTTTTT. Translating gives CASSFQGTGELFF.

This chain connects TRBV12-5 to TRBJ2-1; TRBD1 matches at 8 bases. Germline V gene data show CDR1 as LGHNT and CDR2 as FRNRAP. V was clipped by 1 base and J by 7 bases; unmatched bases: 0. CDR3 length: 13 amino acids. The CDR3 nucleotides read TGTGCTAGTGGTTTGGACAGGGGGAATGAGCAGTTCTTC. Translated: CASGLDRGNEQFF.

The V gene is TRBV5-1, the J gene TRBJ1-1; D remains ambiguous. Germline CDR1 and CDR2: SGHRS and YFSETQ. Trimming shortened V by 2 bases and J by 1 base, and 15 bases separated the two germline ends. This CDR3 region has 16 residues. This chain's CDR3 is CASSLTITSGNTEAFF. In DNA form, the CDR3 reads TGCGCCAGCAGCTTAACGATCACCTCGGGGAACACTGAAGCTTTCTTT.

In regard to this clone: The conserved phenylalanine or tryptophan is not found at the CDR3 terminus, so this likely reflects a read error. The rearrangement joins TRBV5-6 to TRBJ1-5; 8 bases fit TRBD1. This CDR3 has 16 residues. Losses at the gene ends were 4 bases for V and 4 bases for J; bases not matched to a gene: 10. The germline CDR1 and CDR2 sequences are SGHDT and YYEEEE. CDR3 coding DNA: TGTGCCAGCAGCGTGGACAGGGATCGGGTAAATCAGCCCCAGCATCTT. The encoded protein is CASSVDRDRVNQPQHL.

This clone was found once. The chain links TRBV11-2 to TRBJ1-2; a weak D match, TRBD1 (6 bases). Germline-derived CDR1 and CDR2 are SGHAT and FQNNGV. CDR3 size: 12 residues. Trimming shortened V by 2 bases and J by 6 bases, and 7 bases separated the two germline ends. CDR3 coding DNA: TGTGCCAGCAGCTTATCAGGGGATGGCTACACCTTC. It is translated as CASSLSGDGYTF.

The rearrangement uses TRBV4-2 and TRBJ2-5, with D perhaps matching TRBD1 (6 bases). V lost 0 bases and J lost 5, with 16 bases in between. Germline assignment: CDR1 LGHNA and CDR2 YNFKEQ. The CDR3 consists of 16 residues. The CDR3 DNA follows: TGTGCCAGCAGCCAAGATCTGGGGACACCTAGGGAGACCCAGTACTTC. As protein: CASSQDLGTPRETQYF.

In DNA, the CDR3 is TGTGCCAGCAGCCAACCTATAGCGGGTAGCTCCTACAATGAGCAGTTCTTC. This gives the protein CASSQPIAGSSYNEQFF. The chain links TRBV4-2 to TRBJ2-1; 7 bases line up with TRBD2. CDR1 LGHNA and CDR2 YNFKEQ come from the germline V gene. This CDR3 has 17 residues. Losses at the gene ends were 2 bases for V and 0 bases for J; bases not matched to a gene: 7.

V and J are TRBV6-8 and TRBJ2-7; TRBD2 agrees at 7 bases. CDR1 MNHGY and CDR2 SAAAGT come from the germline V gene. The CDR3 runs 14 residues. V lost 9 bases to trimming and J lost 7 bases; unmatched junction nucleotides: 15. CDR3 protein: CASSLVLAGEEQYF. In DNA, the CDR3 is TGTGCCAGTTCCCTTGTCTTAGCGGGCGAGGAGCAGTACTTC.

CDR3 sequence reads: CASSQESGWGTANYGYTF. As DNA, the CDR3 is TGCGCCAGCAGCCAAGAATCAGGTTGGGGCACCGCTAACTATGGCTACACCTTC. The chain employs TRBV4-1 and TRBJ1-2, with D possibly matching TRBD1 (5 bases). V shed 0 bases and J shed 0 bases, with 17 bases lying between them. CDR1 and CDR2 (germline): MGHRA, YSYEKL. The CDR3 loop spans 18 amino acids.

The chain recombines TRBV7-9 with TRBJ2-3; 8 nucleotides align to TRBD2. The germline V gene has CDR1 SEHNR and CDR2 FQNEAQ (reference sequence). This CDR3 contains 16 residues. Trimming took 4 bases from V and 3 from J; bases not matched to a gene: 9. The CDR3 coding sequence is TGTGCCAGCAGCTCCCCACTAGCGGAGGGAACAGATACGCAGTATTTT. This sequence encodes CASSSPLAEGTDTQYF.

The rearrangement links TRBV5-1 to TRBJ2-2; no clear D gene. Trimming removed 4 bases from V and 4 bases from J, with 5 bases in between. This CDR3 region has 12 residues. CDR1 and CDR2 (germline): SGHRS, YFSETQ. CDR3 bases: TGCGCCAGCAGCACCAGCACCGGGGAGCTGTTTTTT. This translates into CASSTSTGELFF.

The rearrangement uses TRBV5-6 and TRBJ2-7, with 10 bases identical to TRBD2. Germline lookup yields CDR1 SGHDT and CDR2 YYEEEE. The CDR3 runs to 15 residues. The junction had 9 bases not matched to a gene; V was cut back by 3 bases and J by 6 bases. CDR3 protein: CASSSQREGLFEQYF. Here the CDR3 DNA reads TGTGCCAGCAGCTCTCAGCGGGAGGGCCTATTCGAGCAGTACTTC. Full variable domain (rest looked up from reference TRBV5-6 and TRBJ2-7): DAGVTQSPTHLIKTRGQQVTLRCSPKSGHDTVSWYQQALGQGPQFIFQYYEEEERQRGNFPDRFSGHQFPNYSSELNVNALLLGDSALYLCASSSQREGLFEQYFGPGTRLTVT.

The chain employs TRBV10-3 and TRBJ1-1, with 9 positions matching TRBD1. CDR3 length equals 16 residues. V lost 2 bases to trimming and J lost 7 bases; unmatched junction nucleotides: 11. Germline-derived CDR1 and CDR2 are ENHRY and SYGVKD. This chain's CDR3 is CAISEVFGQGSGEAFF. The CDR3 DNA follows: TGTGCCATCAGTGAGGTCTTCGGACAGGGGTCGGGTGAAGCTTTCTTT.

The J gene is TRBJ2-4, the V gene TRBV27, with 8 positions matching TRBD2. The CDR3 is made up of 14 amino acids. Looked up from germline, CDR1 is MNHEY and CDR2 is SMNVEV (reference sequence). With 6 bases clipped from V and 6 bases from J, the junction kept 7 bases outside the gene matches. The CDR3 DNA follows: TGTGCCAGCAGGTGGGGGGCGGGGGGAAACATTCAGTACTTC. This sequence encodes CASRWGAGGNIQYF.

The chain recombines TRBV20-1 with TRBJ2-7; D is possibly TRBD2 (5 bases). Trimming took off 6 bases at V and 7 bases at J, with 13 bases between the two ends. The germline V gene has CDR1 DFQATT and CDR2 SNEGSKA (reference sequence). This CDR3 is 11 amino acids long. CDR3: CSAAGLREQYF. CDR3 in DNA: TGCAGTGCGGCCGGACTCCGGGAGCAGTACTTC.

V gene TRBV18 combines with J gene TRBJ2-3; D is perhaps TRBD2 (5 bases). The ends were cut back, 0 bases at V and 0 bases at J, with 13 bases in the middle. Germline values: CDR1 KGHSH, CDR2 LQKENI. The CDR3 length is 17 residues. The CDR3 loop is CASSPPVQRWSTDTQYF. In DNA form, the CDR3 reads TGTGCCAGCTCACCACCGGTCCAGCGGTGGAGCACAGATACGCAGTATTTT.

The chain couples TRBV7-9 to TRBJ2-3; 7 bases fit TRBD1. With V trimmed by 1 base and J by 2 bases, 3 bases remained unmatched. Germline CDR1 is SEHNR and CDR2 is FQNEAQ (reference sequence). CDR3 length: 15 amino acids. CDR3 loop: CASSLVTGVTDTQYF. DNA of the CDR3: TGTGCCAGCAGCTTAGTAACAGGGGTCACAGATACGCAGTATTTT.

The count of this clone is one. This sequence joins TRBV28 and TRBJ2-1; D might be TRBD1 (5 bases). Looked up from germline, CDR1 is MDHEN and CDR2 is SYDVKM. The CDR3 is made up of 14 amino acids. V lost 6 bases and J lost 5, with 14 bases in between. The CDR3 nucleotides are TGTGCCAGCAGAGAAGGGGCCCTTCACAATGAGCAGTTCTTC. Residues: CASREGALHNEQFF.

The V gene is TRBV18, the J gene TRBJ1-1, with D maybe TRBD1 (5 bases). Trimming left V 6 bases short and J 6 bases short, with 11 bases between. The CDR3 spans 12 residues. The germline V gene has CDR1 KGHSH and CDR2 LQKENI. The CDR3, as DNA: TGTGCCAGCTCCCTCAGGGATTCTGAAGCTTTCTTT. Translated: CASSLRDSEAFF.

The chain recombines TRBV5-1 with TRBJ2-3, with a possible D match to TRBD2 (7 bases). The ends were cut back, 3 bases at V and 13 bases at J, with 18 bases in the middle. Per germline, CDR1 SGHRS and CDR2 YFSETQ. This CDR3 has 13 residues. In DNA, the CDR3 is TGCGCCAGCAGCTGGAAGGCGGGGGCGGATGAGTATTTT. It specifies CASSWKAGADEYF.